This TCR beta chain came from a study of cytotoxic CD8 clonotypes in ibrutinib-treated CLL. TCRdb keeps only in-frame clones here, not all; method: immunoSEQ multiplex PCR. In the table there are roughly 36,000 clones, approximately 69% of which are singletons. The CDR3 contains 14 residues. V was cut by 5 bases and J by 2 bases, with 11 bases left in between. CDR1 and CDR2 (germline): PRHDT, FYEKMQ (reference sequence). The TCR sequence derives from a human donor with chronic lymphocytic leukemia. Sequenced material: PBMCs, taken before ibrutinib treatment. The J gene is TRBJ2-3, the V gene TRBV13; D remains unclear. CDR3 residues: CASSIRAYTDTQYF. The DNA of the CDR3 is TGTGCCAGCAGCATCCGAGCCTACACAGATACGCAGTATTTT.